The 29 T cell receptor beta chains in this list originate from one sample, sequenced in a study of cytomegalovirus exposure and HLA in healthy donors. The repertoire was sequenced with immunoSEQ multiplex PCR; TCRdb's copy has only in-frame clones and lacks some. The sample includes tens of thousands of clones, about 91% of them seen just once. The sample taken for sequencing was PBMCs. These receptors were taken from a man aged 18 to 29 in good health and CMV-seronegative.

J is TRBJ2-6 and V is TRBV5-4; D may be TRBD1 (6 bases). Trimming shortened V by 0 bases and J by 4 bases, and 14 bases separated the two germline ends. The germline gives CDR1 SGHNT, CDR2 YYREEE (reference sequence). The CDR3 is 17 residues long. CDR3 nucleotide sequence: TGTGCCAGCAGCTTGGCTGGGGGCCTGGGGGGGGCCAACGTCCTGACTTTC. This gives the protein CASSLAGGLGGANVLTF. Full variable domain (outside the CDR3, taken from reference TRBV5-4 and TRBJ2-6): ETGVTQSPTHLIKTRGQQVTLRCSSQSGHNTVSWYQQALGQGPQFIFQYYREEENGRGNFPPRFSGLQFPNYSSELNVNALELDDSALYLCASSLAGGLGGANVLTFGAGSRLTVL.

The rearrangement joins TRBV18 to TRBJ2-7; a weak D match, TRBD2 (6 bases). Looked up from germline, CDR1 is KGHSH and CDR2 is LQKENI. Trimming took off 0 bases at V and 0 bases at J, with 12 bases between the two ends. The CDR3 contains 16 residues. The CDR3 DNA reads TGTGCCAGCTCACCACCCCGTGGGGGGACCTCCTACGAGCAGTACTTC. Its translation: CASSPPRGGTSYEQYF.

The rearrangement joins TRBV9 to TRBJ2-2; 7 bases line up with TRBD2. This CDR3 has 17 amino acids. V shed 0 bases and J 5 bases; nucleotides not matched to a gene: 10. Per the germline V gene, CDR1 is SGDLS and CDR2 is YYNGEE. The CDR3 reads CASSVGLGGRRTGELFF. The DNA of the CDR3 is TGTGCCAGCAGCGTAGGTTTAGGCGGGAGAAGGACCGGGGAGCTGTTTTTT. The whole variable domain, filled in from reference TRBV9 and TRBJ2-2, reads DSGVTQTPKHLITATGQRVTLRCSPRSGDLSVYWYQQSLDQGLQFLIQYYNGEERAKGNILERFSAQQFPDLHSELNLSSLELGDSALYFCASSVGLGGRRTGELFFGEGSRLTVL.

The genes are TRBV15 and TRBJ2-6; D possibly corresponds to TRBD1 (6 bases). Germline V CDR1 and CDR2: LNHNV, YYDKDF (reference sequence). V lost 5 bases and J 0 bases, leaving 23 bases between the germline ends. The CDR3 contains 20 residues. The CDR3 sequence is CATSSRTVRVPNSGANVLTF. The DNA of the CDR3 is TGTGCCACCAGCTCGCGGACAGTACGCGTCCCTAACTCTGGGGCCAACGTCCTGACTTTC.

The V call is TRBV11-2, the J call TRBJ2-7; D perhaps matches TRBD1 (5 bases). Germline V gene lookup returns CDR1 SGHAT and CDR2 FQNNGV. V was trimmed by 2 bases and J by 3 bases, leaving 11 bases between them. The CDR3 sequence is 14 residues long. CDR3 sequence: CASSLTSRDYEQYF. The CDR3 nucleotides read TGTGCCAGCAGCTTAACCAGCAGGGACTACGAGCAGTACTTC.

J is TRBJ2-3 and V is TRBV6-6, with a tentative D call TRBD2 (6 bases). Trimming shortened V by 7 bases and J by 0 bases, and 14 bases separated the two germline ends. Germline lookup yields CDR1 MNHNY and CDR2 SVGAGI (reference sequence). CDR3 length: 15 amino acids. The DNA for the CDR3 is TGTGCCAGCAAGGTGGTTGGAGGGAGCACAGATACGCAGTATTTT. It is translated as CASKVVGGSTDTQYF.

The rearrangement uses TRBV7-3 and TRBJ2-5, with TRBD2 identical over 7 bases. The junction had 8 bases not matched to a gene; V was cut back by 8 bases and J by 5 bases. Looked up from germline, CDR1 is SGHTA and CDR2 is FQGTGA. This CDR3 contains 13 residues. As DNA, the CDR3 is TGTGCCAGCCTAGGACTAGAGAGTGAGACCCAGTACTTC. It yields the protein CASLGLESETQYF.

The chain employs TRBV19 and TRBJ1-5; D remains unclear. The germline V gene has CDR1 LNHDA and CDR2 SQIVND (reference sequence). With 4 bases removed from V and 1 base from J, the gap between germline ends came to 8 bases. The CDR3 length is 14 residues. The DNA of the CDR3 is TGTGCCAGTAGTAATAGTATCAGCAATCAGCCCCAGCATTTT. It yields the protein CASSNSISNQPQHF.

This clone was counted once. The chain employs TRBV18 and TRBJ1-3; no clear D gene. CDR1 is KGHSH, CDR2 LQKENI, per germline. Trimming shortened V by 3 bases and J by 1 base, and 7 bases separated the two germline ends. The CDR3 spans 14 residues. The CDR3 spells CASSPPTSGNTIYF. The CDR3 DNA follows: TGTGCCAGCTCACCGCCGACATCTGGAAACACCATATATTTT.

The CDR3 reads CASSLVSGSMYVFF. The CDR3, as DNA: TGTGCCAGCAGCTTAGTATCAGGAAGTATGTACGTATTCTTC. V is TRBV7-9 and J is TRBJ2-1; D call uncertain. Germline assignment: CDR1 SEHNR and CDR2 FQNEAQ (reference sequence). V was shortened by 1 base and J by 16 bases, with 20 bases between the two germline ends. This CDR3 contains 14 residues.

This clone has just one count. V gene TRBV5-6 combines with J gene TRBJ2-6; TRBD1 agrees at 8 bases. This CDR3 is built from 15 residues. Losses at the gene ends were 4 bases for V and 4 bases for J; bases not matched to a gene: 4. In germline, CDR1 is SGHDT, CDR2 YYEEEE. The chain's CDR3 is CASSRTGTGANVLTF. The CDR3 DNA sequence: TGTGCCAGCAGCCGGACAGGGACCGGGGCCAACGTCCTGACTTTC. The variable domain in full, with the rest retrieved from reference TRBV5-6 and TRBJ2-6, is DAGVTQSPTHLIKTRGQQVTLRCSPKSGHDTVSWYQQALGQGPQFIFQYYEEEERQRGNFPDRFSGHQFPNYSSELNVNALLLGDSALYLCASSRTGTGANVLTFGAGSRLTVL.

The chain joins TRBV28 to TRBJ2-7; 7 bases are a match to TRBD1. The CDR3 is made up of 15 amino acids. The germline gives CDR1 MDHEN, CDR2 SYDVKM. Losses at the gene ends were 1 base for V and 0 bases for J; bases not matched to a gene: 3. Here the CDR3 reads CASSLSTGNSYEQYF. For the CDR3, the DNA is TGTGCCAGCAGTTTATCGACAGGGAACTCCTACGAGCAGTACTTC.

The V gene is TRBV5-1, the J gene TRBJ2-7; unclear D gene. The CDR3 loop spans 13 amino acids. V was cut by 0 bases and J by 1 base, with 5 bases left in between. CDR1 is SGHRS, CDR2 YFSETQ, per germline. The CDR3 bases are TGCGCCAGCAGCTTGGACTTGTCCTACGAGCAGTACTTC. It translates to CASSLDLSYEQYF.

The rearrangement uses TRBV7-2 and TRBJ2-3; D is ambiguous. From germline, CDR1 is SGHTA and CDR2 FQGNSA. The V end lost 2 bases, the J end lost 3 bases, and 3 bases lay between the germline ends. This CDR3 region has 12 residues. The CDR3 nucleotides are TGTGCCAGCAGCTTACCTACAGATACGCAGTATTTT. This gives the protein CASSLPTDTQYF.

This sequence joins TRBV4-1 and TRBJ2-3, with 10 bases matching TRBD2. CDR3 length: 17 amino acids. The trim removed 1 base at V and 5 bases at J, leaving 9 bases unmatched. From germline, CDR1 is MGHRA and CDR2 YSYEKL. This CDR3 reads CASSQVLAGLMRDTQYF. The CDR3 DNA reads TGCGCCAGCAGCCAAGTACTAGCGGGGTTGATGAGAGATACGCAGTATTTT.

The chain combines TRBV10-2 with TRBJ2-7, with D maybe TRBD1 (5 bases). V was cut by 7 bases and J by 3 bases, with 10 bases left in between. The CDR3 has 12 amino acids. The germline gives CDR1 WSHSY, CDR2 SAAADI. The CDR3 spells CASNDRGYEQYF. The CDR3 bases are TGCGCCAGCAACGACAGAGGCTACGAGCAGTACTTC.

The CDR3 nucleotides are TGTGCCAGCAGCCCAGGACAGGGTTTCACTAATGAAAAACTGTTTTTT. As protein: CASSPGQGFTNEKLFF. The chain couples TRBV9 to TRBJ1-4; 8 bases are shared with TRBD1. This CDR3 spans 16 amino acids. V lost 4 bases, J lost 2 bases, and 7 bases stayed unmatched. Germline V CDR1 and CDR2: SGDLS, YYNGEE.

CDR3 amino acids: CASSYQGVYNEQFF. The DNA for the CDR3 is TGTGCCAGCAGCTACCAGGGGGTTTACAATGAGCAGTTCTTC. The chain recombines TRBV7-8 with TRBJ2-1, with 7 bases lining up with TRBD1. CDR1 and CDR2 from the germline V gene are SGHVS and FQNEAQ. The CDR3 loop spans 14 amino acids. Losses at the gene ends were 4 bases for V and 4 bases for J; bases not matched to a gene: 4.

This clone was seen once. The chain employs TRBV29-1 and TRBJ2-5; TRBD2 matches 7 bases. There are 14 residues in the CDR3. Germline trimming cut 0 bases from V and 1 base from J; bases unmatched to any gene: 2. Germline V gene lookup returns CDR1 SQVTM and CDR2 ANQGSEA. CDR3 in DNA: TGCAGCGTTGAAGATTCGGGGGGCCAAGAGACCCAGTACTTC. Amino acids: CSVEDSGGQETQYF.

J is TRBJ2-2 and V is TRBV4-2; 8 bases are a match to TRBD2. The ends lost 3 bases at V and 3 bases at J; junction bases unmatched: 6. This CDR3 contains 16 residues. The germline gives CDR1 LGHNA, CDR2 YNFKEQ. The CDR3 nucleotides are TGTGCCAGCAGCCAGGCGGGAGGTTGGTACACCGGGGAGCTGTTTTTT. Its protein product is CASSQAGGWYTGELFF.

The V call is TRBV7-9, the J call TRBJ1-1, with unresolved D. The germline V gene encodes CDR1 SEHNR and CDR2 FQNEAQ (reference sequence). The CDR3 contains 13 residues. V lost 4 bases and J 3 bases, leaving 9 bases between the germline ends. The CDR3, as DNA: TGTGCCAGCAGCTCAACTCCCTACACTGAAGCTTTCTTT. It codes for CASSSTPYTEAFF.

The rearrangement joins TRBV28 to TRBJ2-2, with D hard to call. Between the trimmed V and J ends, which lost 3 bases and 6 bases, there was a span of 14 bases. Germline V gene sequence: CDR1 MDHEN, CDR2 SYDVKM. The CDR3 has 15 amino acids. The CDR3 loop reads CASSFWQVWPGELFF. CDR3 nucleotides: TGTGCCAGCAGTTTTTGGCAGGTCTGGCCCGGGGAGCTGTTTTTT.

This rearrangement joins TRBV28 to TRBJ2-3; D is uncertain. The CDR3 extends over 15 amino acids. Germline values: CDR1 MDHEN, CDR2 SYDVKM. The ends were cut back, 4 bases at V and 0 bases at J, with 11 bases in the middle. The CDR3 DNA is TGTGCCAGCAGTTACTCTCTGACTAGCACAGATACGCAGTATTTT. Encoded protein: CASSYSLTSTDTQYF.

J is TRBJ2-7 and V is TRBV27; D is unresolved. This CDR3 contains 10 residues. CDR1 and CDR2 (germline): MNHEY, SMNVEV (reference sequence). The V end lost 6 bases, the J end lost 9 bases, and 9 bases lay between the germline ends. CDR3 residues: CASSLFGQYF. CDR3 DNA: TGTGCCAGCAGCCTCTTCGGGCAGTACTTC.

This chain uses TRBV15 with TRBJ2-2; 8 bases are shared with TRBD1. Germline V gene sequence: CDR1 LNHNV, CDR2 YYDKDF (reference sequence). J gave up 3 bases and V 1 base, and 4 bases lay outside the gene matches. The CDR3 runs to 16 residues. The CDR3 region is CATSRGRGRDTGELFF. CDR3 DNA: TGTGCCACCAGCAGAGGCAGGGGGCGCGACACCGGGGAGCTGTTTTTT.

This clone is labeled as medium-sized. The chain recombines TRBV5-1 with TRBJ1-2; tentative D call: TRBD1 (5 bases). CDR1 is SGHRS and CDR2 is YFSETQ in the germline V gene. Trimming shortened V by 7 bases and J by 0 bases, and 7 bases separated the two germline ends. CDR3 length equals 12 residues. CDR3 amino acids: CASGASNYGYTF. The CDR3 nucleotides read TGCGCCAGCGGGGCATCTAACTATGGCTACACCTTC.

The chain is built from TRBV5-1 and TRBJ2-5; 8 nucleotides line up with TRBD2. Germline V gives CDR1 SGHRS, CDR2 YFSETQ. V shed 0 bases, J shed 3 bases, and the junction held 4 bases outside the gene matches. The CDR3 sequence is 15 residues long. CDR3 DNA: TGCGCCAGCAGCTTGGTAGGGACTAGAGAAGAGACCCAGTACTTC. This translates into CASSLVGTREETQYF.

This chain links TRBV14 with TRBJ2-7; 12 bases match TRBD2. V shed 1 base and J 4 bases; nucleotides not matched to a gene: 2. This CDR3 has 15 amino acids. Looked up from germline, CDR1 is SGHDN and CDR2 is FVKESK. In nucleotides, the CDR3 is TGTGCCAGCAGCCAAGGACTAGCGGGAGTTTACGAGCAGTACTTC. Amino acid sequence: CASSQGLAGVYEQYF.

The CDR3 DNA reads TGTGCCAGCAGGGGGGAGGCCAGGGGGTACGAGCAGTACTTC. Translated: CASRGEARGYEQYF. The V gene is TRBV6-1, the J gene TRBJ2-7; D perhaps matches TRBD1 (7 bases). The germline V gene encodes CDR1 MNHNS and CDR2 SASEGT. V was cut by 6 bases and J by 4 bases, with 16 bases left in between. The CDR3 totals 14 residues.